These 17 T cell receptor beta chains share one sample of origin, sequenced in a study of T-cell reconstitution after alpha-beta-depleted transplantation in children. Preparation of the TCRbeta library involved a method that used unique molecular identifiers. TCRdb ran MiXCR on the PCR reads and lists one entry per CDR3 protein. The table has 580,000 or so distinct CDR3 sequences, approximately 22% seen once; the top ten hold 12% to 15%. Sequenced here: PBMCs, mostly from graft donor cells, sampled 360 days after TCRalphabeta/CD19-depleted stem cell transplant. The receptors shown here come from a boy in the first two years of life who had a stem cell transplant for acute myeloid leukemia, so the T cells may come from the graft donor.

This clonotype was recorded a few times. The V call is TRBV27, the J call TRBJ1-5; D ambiguous. Trimming stripped 3 bases from V and 7 bases from J, with 10 bases between. The CDR3 is 13 residues long. Germline CDR1 and CDR2: MNHEY and SMNVEV (reference sequence). Here the CDR3 DNA reads TGTGCCAGCAGTTTTAGTACTGAACAGCCCCAGCATTTT. Encoded protein: CASSFSTEQPQHF.

The chain recombines TRBV28 with TRBJ2-7, with D maybe TRBD1 (5 bases). CDR1 MDHEN and CDR2 SYDVKM come from the germline V gene. The CDR3 sequence is 12 residues long. Trimming took 6 bases from V and 3 from J, leaving 9 bases between them. This CDR3 reads CASSQGRYEQYV. The CDR3 bases are TGTGCCAGCAGCCAGGGCCGCTACGAGCAGTACGTC.

This clonotype was detected many times. This chain links TRBV20-1 with TRBJ2-1; 9 nucleotides line up with TRBD2. This CDR3 region has 12 residues. The germline V gene encodes CDR1 DFQATT and CDR2 SNEGSKA (reference sequence). The DNA for the CDR3 is TGCGGGGCGGGGGGGGATTACAATGAGCAGTTCTTC. Protein: CGAGGDYNEQFF.

This clonotype was recorded at least ten times. The V call is TRBV29-1, the J call TRBJ2-5, with D possibly being TRBD2 (7 bases). The V gene's germline CDR1 is SQVTM and CDR2 ANQGSEA. Trimming cost V 4 bases and J 4 bases, with 10 bases left between them. This CDR3 has 12 amino acids. DNA for the CDR3: TGCAGCGTTGTAGGGGGGGGAGAGACCCAGTACTTC. Its translation is CSVVGGGETQYF.

This clonotype was recorded at least ten times. J is TRBJ2-7 and V is TRBV20-1; 10 bases align to TRBD2. CDR1 is DFQATT, CDR2 SNEGSKA, per germline (reference sequence). J was trimmed by 1 base and V by 3 bases; bases with no gene match: 3. CDR3 size: 14 residues. CDR3 DNA sequence: TGCAGTGCTAGCCTAGCGGGGGTATCCTACGAGCAGTACTTC. Its protein is CSASLAGVSYEQYF.

The chain links TRBV24-1 to TRBJ2-1, with 15 bases fitting TRBD2. Losses at the gene ends were 4 bases for V and 15 bases for J; bases not matched to a gene: 9. The CDR3 is 15 amino acids. CDR1 KGHDR and CDR2 SFDVKD come from the germline V gene. The CDR3 DNA reads as TGTGCCACCAGTGAGACGGGACTAGCGGGGGGCCAGCGGTTCTTC. It yields the protein CATSETGLAGGQRFF.

The V call is TRBV6-1, the J call TRBJ2-2; D possibly corresponds to TRBD2 (6 bases). This CDR3 contains 13 residues. Trimming pared 6 bases from V and 8 bases from J, leaving 13 bases between. CDR1 and CDR2 (germline): MNHNS, SASEGT. CDR3 residues: CASSPPGRGELFF. The DNA for the CDR3 is TGTGCCAGCAGCCCCCCGGGGAGGGGGGAGCTGTTTTTT.

V is TRBV3-1 and J is TRBJ2-2; 9 bases match TRBD1. With 1 base clipped from V and 7 bases from J, the junction kept 16 bases outside the gene matches. CDR1 and CDR2 from the germline V gene are LGHDT and YNNKEL (reference sequence). The CDR3 sequence is 19 residues long. CDR3 loop: CASSQASFVTGGEGGELFF. In DNA form, the CDR3 reads TGTGCCAGCAGCCAAGCATCGTTTGTCACAGGGGGCGAGGGCGGGGAGCTGTTTTTT.

The CDR3 sequence: CASSLWAQGASKYQETQYF. For the CDR3, the DNA is TGTGCCAGCAGTTTATGGGCCCAGGGGGCGTCCAAATACCAAGAGACCCAGTACTTC. The chain is built from TRBV27 and TRBJ2-5; 8 nucleotides match TRBD1. V gave up 1 base and J gave up 0 bases; unmatched junction bases: 13. The CDR3 extends over 19 amino acids. Germline V gene data show CDR1 as MNHEY and CDR2 as SMNVEV (reference sequence).

The sample holds a few counts of this clonotype. The chain combines TRBV20-1 with TRBJ2-3, with TRBD2 matching over 11 bases. The CDR3 has 20 residues. From germline, CDR1 is DFQATT and CDR2 SNEGSKA (reference sequence). The junction had 19 bases not matched to a gene; V was cut back by 3 bases and J by 2 bases. The CDR3: CSARNTNSGGAGYPTDTQYF. For the CDR3, the DNA is TGCAGTGCTAGGAATACCAATAGCGGGGGGGCCGGGTACCCCACAGATACGCAGTATTTT.

The V gene is TRBV20-1, the J gene TRBJ1-1; the D is unclear. CDR1 DFQATT and CDR2 SNEGSKA come from the germline V gene (reference sequence). This CDR3 contains 15 residues. V dropped 2 bases and J dropped 0 bases, with 13 bases sitting between them. CDR3 nucleotide sequence: TGCAGTGCTAGACCCCAACGAGGGATGAACACTGAAGCTTTCTTT. Protein product: CSARPQRGMNTEAFF.

This clonotype has at least ten counts. The genes are TRBV7-2 and TRBJ2-3, with 10 positions matching TRBD2. Germline V gene sequence: CDR1 SGHTA, CDR2 FQGNSA. The CDR3 covers 17 residues. V shed 3 bases, J shed 1 base, and the junction held 7 bases outside the gene matches. DNA of the CDR3: TGTGCCAGCAGCTTGGGCCTAGCGGGGGCGCGCACAGATACGCAGTATTTT. This sequence encodes CASSLGLAGARTDTQYF.

At least ten counts were recorded for this clonotype. This chain uses TRBV29-1 with TRBJ1-4; D gene ambiguous. The V gene lost 0 bases and the J gene lost 8 bases, with 10 bases spanning the gap. Germline V lookup: CDR1 SQVTM, CDR2 ANQGSEA. The CDR3 has 13 amino acids. This chain's CDR3 is CSVEDPLREKLFF. CDR3 bases: TGCAGCGTTGAAGATCCCCTTAGAGAAAAACTGTTTTTT.

This clonotype was found a few times. The chain links TRBV4-1 to TRBJ2-5; D possibly corresponds to TRBD2 (5 bases). V lost 2 bases and J 2 bases, leaving 9 bases between the germline ends. Per germline, CDR1 MGHRA and CDR2 YSYEKL. The CDR3 extends over 14 amino acids. In nucleotides, the CDR3 is TGCGCCAGCAGCCAATCCCGAGGGCAAGAGACCCAGTACTTC. It specifies CASSQSRGQETQYF.

The chain couples TRBV5-1 to TRBJ2-2; 14 bases map to TRBD2. Germline values: CDR1 SGHRS, CDR2 YFSETQ. CDR3 size: 16 residues. With 4 bases clipped from V and 4 bases from J, the junction kept 3 bases outside the gene matches. CDR3 amino acids: CASSRGTSGGTGELFF. For the CDR3, the DNA is TGCGCCAGCAGCCGAGGGACTAGCGGGGGCACCGGGGAGCTGTTTTTT.

This sequence joins TRBV4-3 and TRBJ1-1, with no clear D. Germline lookup yields CDR1 LGHNA and CDR2 YSLEER. CDR3 length: 14 residues. V lost 2 bases and J lost 4, with 11 bases in between. This chain's CDR3 is CASSQQKGITEAFF. Here the CDR3 DNA reads TGCGCCAGCAGCCAACAGAAGGGAATCACTGAAGCTTTCTTT.

The table lists this clonotype with a few counts. The chain carries TRBV4-2 and TRBJ2-3, with D maybe TRBD2 (5 bases). CDR3 length: 16 residues. The germline gives CDR1 LGHNA, CDR2 YNFKEQ. The ends were cut back, 1 base at V and 6 bases at J, with 17 bases in the middle. CDR3: CASSQVEGTQEDTQYF. The DNA for the CDR3 is TGTGCCAGCAGCCAAGTCGAGGGAACGCAGGAGGATACGCAGTATTTT.